This entry concerns a single TCR beta chain. The record originates from a study of regulatory T cells in long-lasting Graves disease. In the study overall: Graves' disease counted as persistent after over 5 years of antithyroid drugs with positive TSH receptor antibodies.

Library construction for TCR beta used iRepertoire HTBI primers and Arm-PCR of CDR3 regions. In TCRdb, the multiplex PCR reads were re-called with MiXCR into one record per CDR3 protein. The sample yields under 500,000 distinct CDR3 sequences, around 21% seen once. Sample time point: persistent/refractory GD, antithyroid drugs over 5 years with positive TRAb. PBMC RNA served as the TCR library source. Patients met American Thyroid Association criteria for Graves' disease. Roughly 8.4 milliliters of peripheral blood were drawn into EDTA tubes. This clonotype originated in a female donor with Graves disease. This specimen was peripheral blood mononuclear cells (PBMCs), taken when the disease was refractory, from a patient treated with antithyroid drugs.

The CDR3 DNA sequence: TGTGCCAGCAGTTTCCGCAGGGCCGAGCAGTACTTC. This translates into CASSFRRAEQYF. V and J are TRBV12-3 or TRBV12-4 and TRBJ2-7; a possible D gene is TRBD1 (5 bases). CDR3 length: 12 residues. V shed 3 bases and J shed 6 bases, with 9 bases lying between them.